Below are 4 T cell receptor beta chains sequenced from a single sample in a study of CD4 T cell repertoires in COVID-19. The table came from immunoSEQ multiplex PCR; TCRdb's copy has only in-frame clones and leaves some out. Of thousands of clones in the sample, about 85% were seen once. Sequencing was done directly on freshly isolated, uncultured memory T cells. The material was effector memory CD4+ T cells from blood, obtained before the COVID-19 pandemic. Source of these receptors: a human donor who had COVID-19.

The CDR3, as DNA: TGTGCCAGCAGCTTAGGGGCCGGTCGGAACACTGAAGCTTTCTTT. It yields the protein CASSLGAGRNTEAFF. The chain uses TRBV11-1 and TRBJ1-1, with no clear D. Per germline, CDR1 SGHAT and CDR2 FQDESV (reference sequence). Between the trimmed V and J ends, which lost 1 base and 1 base, there was a span of 10 bases. The CDR3 runs 15 residues.

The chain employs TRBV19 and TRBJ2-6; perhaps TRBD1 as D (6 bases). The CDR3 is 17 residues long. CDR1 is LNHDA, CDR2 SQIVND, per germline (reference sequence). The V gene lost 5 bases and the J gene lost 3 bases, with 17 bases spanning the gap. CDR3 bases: TGTGCCAGTAGTTTACGAGGGGGTGGGTTTGGGGCCAACGTCCTGACTTTC. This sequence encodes CASSLRGGGFGANVLTF.

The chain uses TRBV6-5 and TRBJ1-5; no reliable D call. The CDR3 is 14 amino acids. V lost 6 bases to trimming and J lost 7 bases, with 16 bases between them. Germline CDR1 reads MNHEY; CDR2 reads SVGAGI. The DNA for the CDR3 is TGTGCCAGCAGAAGAGGAGGGCTTGGGCAGCCCCAGCATTTT. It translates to CASRRGGLGQPQHF.

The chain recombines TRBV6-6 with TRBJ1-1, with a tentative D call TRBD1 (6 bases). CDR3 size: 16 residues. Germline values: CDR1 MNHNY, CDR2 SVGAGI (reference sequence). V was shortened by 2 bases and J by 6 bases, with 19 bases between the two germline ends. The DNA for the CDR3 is TGTGCCAGCAGTTACCTTTACGTCGAGGGGGGGGCTGAAGCTTTCTTT. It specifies CASSYLYVEGGAEAFF.